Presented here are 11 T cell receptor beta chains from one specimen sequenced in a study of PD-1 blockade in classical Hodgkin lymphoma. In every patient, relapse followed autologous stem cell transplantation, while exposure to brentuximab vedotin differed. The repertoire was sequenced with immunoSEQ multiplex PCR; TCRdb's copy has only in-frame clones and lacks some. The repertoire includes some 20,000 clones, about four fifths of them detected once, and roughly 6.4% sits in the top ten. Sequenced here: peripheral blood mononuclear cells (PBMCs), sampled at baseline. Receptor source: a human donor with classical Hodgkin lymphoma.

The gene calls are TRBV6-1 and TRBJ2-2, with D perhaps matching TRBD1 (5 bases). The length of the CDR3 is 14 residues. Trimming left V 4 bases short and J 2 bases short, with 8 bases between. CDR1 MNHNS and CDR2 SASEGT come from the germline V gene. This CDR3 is CASSGQPNTGELFF. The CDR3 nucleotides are TGTGCCAGCAGTGGACAGCCAAACACCGGGGAGCTGTTTTTT.

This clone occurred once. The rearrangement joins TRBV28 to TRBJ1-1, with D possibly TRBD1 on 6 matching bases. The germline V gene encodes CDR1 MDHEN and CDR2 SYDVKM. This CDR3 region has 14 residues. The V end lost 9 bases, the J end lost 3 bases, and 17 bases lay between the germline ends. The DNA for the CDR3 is TGTGCCAGTTGGAGGGGGGGCAGCGACACTGAAGCTTTCTTT. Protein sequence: CASWRGGSDTEAFF. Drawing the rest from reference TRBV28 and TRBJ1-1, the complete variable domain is DVKVTQSSRYLVKRTGEKVFLECVQDMDHENMFWYRQDPGLGLRLIYFSYDVKMKEKGDIPEGYSVSREKKERFSLILESASTNQTSMYLCASWRGGSDTEAFFGQGTRLTVV.

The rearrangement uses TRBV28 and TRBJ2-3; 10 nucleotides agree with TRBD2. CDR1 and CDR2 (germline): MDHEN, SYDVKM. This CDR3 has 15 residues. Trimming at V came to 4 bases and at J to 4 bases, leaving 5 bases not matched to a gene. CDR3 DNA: TGTGCCAGCAGTTCCAGCGGGGGGGCCCCAGATACGCAGTATTTT. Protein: CASSSSGGAPDTQYF.

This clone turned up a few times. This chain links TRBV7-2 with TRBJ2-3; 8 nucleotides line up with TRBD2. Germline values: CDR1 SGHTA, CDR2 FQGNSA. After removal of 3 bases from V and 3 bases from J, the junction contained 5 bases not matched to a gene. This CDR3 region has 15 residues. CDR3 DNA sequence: TGTGCCAGCAGCTTGATTAGCGGGGCTACAGATACGCAGTATTTT. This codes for CASSLISGATDTQYF.

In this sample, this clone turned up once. In DNA form, the CDR3 reads TGTGCCAGCAGGTTCAATAGGGGGGGAGAAAAACTGTTTTTT. It specifies CASRFNRGGEKLFF. This chain joins TRBV28 and TRBJ1-4; D may be TRBD1 (6 bases). Trimming stripped 6 bases from V and 8 bases from J, with 16 bases between. From germline, CDR1 is MDHEN and CDR2 SYDVKM. This CDR3 spans 14 amino acids.

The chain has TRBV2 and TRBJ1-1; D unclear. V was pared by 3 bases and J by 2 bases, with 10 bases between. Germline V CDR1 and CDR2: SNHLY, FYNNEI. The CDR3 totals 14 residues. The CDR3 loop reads CASSDTGRNTEAFF. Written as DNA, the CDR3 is TGTGCCAGCAGTGATACGGGAAGAAACACTGAAGCTTTCTTT.

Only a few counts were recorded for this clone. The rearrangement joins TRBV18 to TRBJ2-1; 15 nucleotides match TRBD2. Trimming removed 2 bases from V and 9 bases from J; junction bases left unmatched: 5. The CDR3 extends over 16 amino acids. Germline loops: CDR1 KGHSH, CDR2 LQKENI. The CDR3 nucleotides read TGTGCCAGCTCACCAAGGACTAGCGGGGGGGCAGGTGAGCAGTTCTTC. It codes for CASSPRTSGGAGEQFF.

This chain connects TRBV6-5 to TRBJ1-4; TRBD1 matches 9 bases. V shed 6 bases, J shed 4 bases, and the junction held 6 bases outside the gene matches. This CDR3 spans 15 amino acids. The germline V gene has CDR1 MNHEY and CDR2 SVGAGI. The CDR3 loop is CASRPQGAGNEKLFF. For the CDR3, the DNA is TGTGCCAGCAGACCACAGGGGGCCGGTAATGAAAAACTGTTTTTT.

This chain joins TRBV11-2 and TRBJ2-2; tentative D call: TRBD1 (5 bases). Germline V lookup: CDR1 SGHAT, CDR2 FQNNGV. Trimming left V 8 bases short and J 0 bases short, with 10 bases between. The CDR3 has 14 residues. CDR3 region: CASVTGPNTGELFF. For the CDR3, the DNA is TGTGCCAGCGTTACAGGCCCGAACACCGGGGAGCTGTTTTTT.

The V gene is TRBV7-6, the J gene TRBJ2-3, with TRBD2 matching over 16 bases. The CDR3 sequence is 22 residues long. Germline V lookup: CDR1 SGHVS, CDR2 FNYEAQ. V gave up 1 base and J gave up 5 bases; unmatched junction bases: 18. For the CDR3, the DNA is TGTGCCAGCAGCTTAGAAGGGTTGGTAGGGACTAGCGGGGGGGCCGGTGAAGATACGCAGTATTTT. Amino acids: CASSLEGLVGTSGGAGEDTQYF.

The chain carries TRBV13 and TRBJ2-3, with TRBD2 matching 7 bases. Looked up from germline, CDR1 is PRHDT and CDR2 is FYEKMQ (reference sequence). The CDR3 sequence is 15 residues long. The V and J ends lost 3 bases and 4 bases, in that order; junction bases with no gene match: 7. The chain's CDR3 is CASSFGEGLADTQYF. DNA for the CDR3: TGTGCCAGCAGCTTTGGGGAGGGCCTCGCAGATACGCAGTATTTT.